These 2 T cell receptor beta chains share one sample of origin, sequenced in a study of T cells after yellow fever vaccination. TCRdb re-called the 5' RACE reads through MiXCR, storing one row per CDR3 protein. Found here are under 200,000 distinct CDR3 sequences, about 11% of them singletons; the top ten hold 30% to 45%. Sequences were derived from CD8+ T cells sorted from PBMCs, sampled 15 days after the yellow fever booster vaccination. The receptors were sampled from a man aged 18-30 years who received the YFV17D yellow fever vaccine.

The rearrangement joins TRBV12-3 or TRBV12-4 to TRBJ1-3; D gene ambiguous. V lost 1 base and J lost 0, with 4 bases in between. The CDR3 is made up of 14 amino acids. CDR3 in amino acids: CASSLGVSGNTIYF. In DNA, the CDR3 is TGTGCCAGCAGTTTAGGTGTCTCTGGAAACACCATATATTTT.

This clonotype has a handful of counts. V is TRBV19 and J is TRBJ2-3; D call uncertain. Germline values: CDR1 LNHDA, CDR2 SQIVND (reference sequence). This CDR3 region has 16 residues. V was clipped by 5 bases and J by 6 bases, with 21 bases between them. CDR3: CASSPRLLPLIDTQYF. In nucleotides, the CDR3 is TGTGCCAGTAGTCCCAGACTCCTTCCCCTGATCGATACGCAGTATTTT.